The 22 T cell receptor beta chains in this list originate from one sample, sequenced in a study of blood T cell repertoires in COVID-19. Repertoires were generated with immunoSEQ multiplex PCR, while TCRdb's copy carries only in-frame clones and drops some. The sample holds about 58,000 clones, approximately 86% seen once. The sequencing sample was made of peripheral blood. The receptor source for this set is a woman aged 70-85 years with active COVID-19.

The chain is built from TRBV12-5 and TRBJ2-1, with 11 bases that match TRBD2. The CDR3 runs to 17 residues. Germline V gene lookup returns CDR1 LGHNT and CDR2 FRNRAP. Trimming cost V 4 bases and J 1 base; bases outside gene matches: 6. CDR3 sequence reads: CASGSALAGGSYNEQFF. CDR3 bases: TGTGCTAGTGGTTCGGCCCTAGCGGGAGGTTCCTACAATGAGCAGTTCTTC.

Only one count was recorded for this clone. The CDR3 DNA reads as TGTGCCAGCCTCAGCCAACCTAGGCTCGGCTACACCTTC. This codes for CASLSQPRLGYTF. The chain uses TRBV28 and TRBJ1-2; D gene uncertain. This CDR3 is 13 amino acids long. Germline CDR1 reads MDHEN; CDR2 reads SYDVKM. The V gene lost 8 bases and the J gene lost 8 bases, with 18 bases spanning the gap.

The CDR3 DNA is TGTGCCAGCAGACCGACAACAGGGGGCCGGAACACTGAAGCTTTCTTT. This sequence encodes CASRPTTGGRNTEAFF. This chain uses TRBV28 with TRBJ1-1; 9 bases align to TRBD1. Germline CDR1 reads MDHEN; CDR2 reads SYDVKM. The V and J ends lost 6 bases and 1 base, in that order; junction bases with no gene match: 9. This CDR3 comprises 16 residues.

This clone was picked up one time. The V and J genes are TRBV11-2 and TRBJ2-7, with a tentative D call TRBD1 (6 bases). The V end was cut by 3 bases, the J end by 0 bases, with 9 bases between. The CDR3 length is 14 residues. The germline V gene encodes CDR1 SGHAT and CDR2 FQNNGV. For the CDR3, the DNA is TGTGCCAGCAGCTTCGACAGGTACTCCTACGAGCAGTACTTC. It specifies CASSFDRYSYEQYF.

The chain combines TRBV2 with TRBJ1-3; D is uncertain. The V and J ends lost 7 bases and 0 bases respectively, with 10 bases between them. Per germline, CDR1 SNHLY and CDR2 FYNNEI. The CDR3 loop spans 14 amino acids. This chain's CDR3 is CASKTDYSGNTIYF. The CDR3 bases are TGTGCCAGCAAGACCGACTACTCTGGAAACACCATATATTTT.

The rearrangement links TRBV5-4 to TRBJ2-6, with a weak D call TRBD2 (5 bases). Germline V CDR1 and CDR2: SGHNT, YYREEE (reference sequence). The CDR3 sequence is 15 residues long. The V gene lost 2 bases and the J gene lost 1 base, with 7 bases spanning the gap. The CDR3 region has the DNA TGTGCCAGCAGCTTCGGGATGTCTGGGGCCAACGTCCTGACTTTC. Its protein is CASSFGMSGANVLTF.

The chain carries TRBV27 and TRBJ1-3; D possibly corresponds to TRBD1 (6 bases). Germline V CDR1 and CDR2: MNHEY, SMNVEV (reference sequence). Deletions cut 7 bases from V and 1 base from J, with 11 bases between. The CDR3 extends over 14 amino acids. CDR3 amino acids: CASMVQGSGNTIYF. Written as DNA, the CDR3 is TGTGCCAGCATGGTCCAGGGGTCTGGAAACACCATATATTTT.

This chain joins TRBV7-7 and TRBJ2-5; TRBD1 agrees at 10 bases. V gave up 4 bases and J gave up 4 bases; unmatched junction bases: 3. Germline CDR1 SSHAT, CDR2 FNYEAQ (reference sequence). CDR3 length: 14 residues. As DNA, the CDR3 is TGTGCCAGCAGCTCGACAGGGGGCTCAGAGACCCAGTACTTC. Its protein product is CASSSTGGSETQYF. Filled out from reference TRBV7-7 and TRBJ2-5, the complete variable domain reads GAGVSQSPRYKVTKRGQDVTLRCDPISSHATLYWYQQALGQGPEFLTYFNYEAQPDKSGLPSDRFSAERPEGSISTLTIQRTEQRDSAMYRCASSSTGGSETQYFGPGTRLLVL.

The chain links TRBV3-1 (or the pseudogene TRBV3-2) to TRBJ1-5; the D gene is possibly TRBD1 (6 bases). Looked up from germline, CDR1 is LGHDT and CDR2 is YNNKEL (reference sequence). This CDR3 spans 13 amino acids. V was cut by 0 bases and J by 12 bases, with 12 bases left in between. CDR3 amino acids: CASSQDAGGHQHF. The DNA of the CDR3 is TGTGCCAGCAGCCAAGATGCGGGGGGCCACCAGCATTTT.

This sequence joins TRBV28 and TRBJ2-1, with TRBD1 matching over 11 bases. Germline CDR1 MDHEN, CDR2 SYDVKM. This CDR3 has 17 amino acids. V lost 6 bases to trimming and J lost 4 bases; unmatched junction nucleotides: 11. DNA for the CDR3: TGTGCCAGCAGCTCGCCCCGGGACAGGGGGTCATACAATGAGCAGTTCTTC. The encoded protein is CASSSPRDRGSYNEQFF.

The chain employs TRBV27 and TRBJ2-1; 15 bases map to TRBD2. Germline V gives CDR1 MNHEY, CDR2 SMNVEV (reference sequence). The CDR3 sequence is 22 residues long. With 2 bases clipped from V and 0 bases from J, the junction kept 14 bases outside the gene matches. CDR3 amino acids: CASSLRSSGTSGRFSSYNEQFF. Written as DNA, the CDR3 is TGTGCCAGCAGTTTAAGGTCCTCCGGGACTAGCGGGAGGTTCAGCTCCTACAATGAGCAGTTCTTC.

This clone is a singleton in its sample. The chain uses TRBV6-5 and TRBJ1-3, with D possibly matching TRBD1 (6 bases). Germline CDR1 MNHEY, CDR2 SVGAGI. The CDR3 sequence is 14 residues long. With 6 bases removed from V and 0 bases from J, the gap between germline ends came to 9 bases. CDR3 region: CASSQDSSGNTIYF. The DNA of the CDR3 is TGTGCCAGCAGCCAGGACAGCTCTGGAAACACCATATATTTT.

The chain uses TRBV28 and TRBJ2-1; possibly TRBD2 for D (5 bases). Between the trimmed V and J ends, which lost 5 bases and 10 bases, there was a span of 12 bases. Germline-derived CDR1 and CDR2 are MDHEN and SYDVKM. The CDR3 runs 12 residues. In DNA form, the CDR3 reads TGTGCCAGCAGTCCCGGCAGAGGGGAGCAGTTCTTC. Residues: CASSPGRGEQFF.

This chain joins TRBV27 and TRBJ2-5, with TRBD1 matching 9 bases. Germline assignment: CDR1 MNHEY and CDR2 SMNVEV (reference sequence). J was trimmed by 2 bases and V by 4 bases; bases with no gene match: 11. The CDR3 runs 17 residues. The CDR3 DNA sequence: TGTGCCAGCAGTTCTCTCGATCCGGGACAGGGTCAAGAGACCCAGTACTTC. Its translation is CASSSLDPGQGQETQYF.

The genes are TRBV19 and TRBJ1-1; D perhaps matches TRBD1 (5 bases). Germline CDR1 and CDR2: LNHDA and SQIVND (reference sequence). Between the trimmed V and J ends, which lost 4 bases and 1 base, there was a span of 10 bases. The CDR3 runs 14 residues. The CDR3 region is CASSRQIENTEAFF. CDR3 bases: TGTGCCAGTAGTAGACAGATAGAGAACACTGAAGCTTTCTTT.

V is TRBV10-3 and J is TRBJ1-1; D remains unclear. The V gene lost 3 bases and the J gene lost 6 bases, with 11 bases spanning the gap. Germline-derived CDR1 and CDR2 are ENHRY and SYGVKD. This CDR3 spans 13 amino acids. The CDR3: CAISDPGRSEAFF. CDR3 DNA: TGTGCCATCAGTGACCCCGGGAGATCTGAAGCTTTCTTT.

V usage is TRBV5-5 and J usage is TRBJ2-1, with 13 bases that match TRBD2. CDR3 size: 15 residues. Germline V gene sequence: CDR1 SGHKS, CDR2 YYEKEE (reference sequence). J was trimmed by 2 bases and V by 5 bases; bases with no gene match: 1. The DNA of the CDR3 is TGTGCCAGCAGGACTAGCGGGGGGACCTACAATGAGCAGTTCTTC. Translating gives CASRTSGGTYNEQFF.

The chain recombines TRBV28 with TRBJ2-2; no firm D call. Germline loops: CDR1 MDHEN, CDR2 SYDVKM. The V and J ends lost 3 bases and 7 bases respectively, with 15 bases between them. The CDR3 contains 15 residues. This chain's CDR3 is CASSFRSPFVGELFF. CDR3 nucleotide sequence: TGTGCCAGCAGTTTCAGGTCGCCCTTCGTCGGGGAGCTGTTTTTT.

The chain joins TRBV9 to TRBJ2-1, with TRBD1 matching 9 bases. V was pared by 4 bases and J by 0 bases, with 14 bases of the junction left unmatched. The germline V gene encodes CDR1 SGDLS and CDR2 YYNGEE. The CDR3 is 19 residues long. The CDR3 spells CASSPRQGVTGSSYNEQFF. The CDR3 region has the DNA TGTGCCAGCAGCCCCAGACAGGGGGTAACGGGTAGCTCCTACAATGAGCAGTTCTTC. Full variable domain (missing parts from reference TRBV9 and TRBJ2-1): DSGVTQTPKHLITATGQRVTLRCSPRSGDLSVYWYQQSLDQGLQFLIQYYNGEERAKGNILERFSAQQFPDLHSELNLSSLELGDSALYFCASSPRQGVTGSSYNEQFFGPGTRLTVL.

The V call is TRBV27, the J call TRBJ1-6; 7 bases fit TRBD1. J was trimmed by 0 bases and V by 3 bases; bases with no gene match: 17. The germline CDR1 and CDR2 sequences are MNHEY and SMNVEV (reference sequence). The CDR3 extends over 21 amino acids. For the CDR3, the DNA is TGTGCCAGCAGTTTGAGAGCCACCCCCATCGACAGGGACTCCTATAATTCACCCCTCCACTTT. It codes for CASSLRATPIDRDSYNSPLHF.

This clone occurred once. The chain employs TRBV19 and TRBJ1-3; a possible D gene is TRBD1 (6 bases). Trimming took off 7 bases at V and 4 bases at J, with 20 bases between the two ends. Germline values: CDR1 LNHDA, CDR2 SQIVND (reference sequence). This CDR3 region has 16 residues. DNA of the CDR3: TGTGCCAGTAACCCCAGGGGACAATACTTCGGAAACACCATATATTTT. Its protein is CASNPRGQYFGNTIYF.

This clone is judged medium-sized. The CDR3 loop is CASRAVLGTGELFF. In DNA, the CDR3 is TGCGCCAGCAGGGCCGTCCTTGGTACCGGGGAGCTGTTTTTT. The chain has TRBV5-1 and TRBJ2-2; D not resolved. Trimming stripped 5 bases from V and 5 bases from J, with 13 bases between. The CDR3 consists of 14 residues. Germline values: CDR1 SGHRS, CDR2 YFSETQ.